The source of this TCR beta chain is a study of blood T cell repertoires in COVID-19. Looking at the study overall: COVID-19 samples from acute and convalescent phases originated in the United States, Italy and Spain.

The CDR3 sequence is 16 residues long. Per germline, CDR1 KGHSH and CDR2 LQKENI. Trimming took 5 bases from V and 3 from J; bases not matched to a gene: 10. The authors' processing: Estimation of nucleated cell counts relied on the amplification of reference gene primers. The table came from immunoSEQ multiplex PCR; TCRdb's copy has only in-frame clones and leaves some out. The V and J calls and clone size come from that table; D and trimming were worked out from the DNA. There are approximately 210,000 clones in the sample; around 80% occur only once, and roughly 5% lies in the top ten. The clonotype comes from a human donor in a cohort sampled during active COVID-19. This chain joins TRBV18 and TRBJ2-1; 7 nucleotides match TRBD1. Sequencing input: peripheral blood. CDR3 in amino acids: CASSSGTGQYYNEQFF. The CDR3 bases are TGTGCCAGCTCATCCGGGACGGGACAGTACTACAATGAGCAGTTCTTC.